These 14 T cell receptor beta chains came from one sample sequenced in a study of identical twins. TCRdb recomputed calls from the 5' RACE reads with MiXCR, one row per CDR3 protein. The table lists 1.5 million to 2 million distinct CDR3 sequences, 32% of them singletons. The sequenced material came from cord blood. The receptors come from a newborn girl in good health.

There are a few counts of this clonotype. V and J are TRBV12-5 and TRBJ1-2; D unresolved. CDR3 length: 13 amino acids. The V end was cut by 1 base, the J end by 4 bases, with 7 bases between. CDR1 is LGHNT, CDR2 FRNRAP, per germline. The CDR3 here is CASGLAGFYGYTF. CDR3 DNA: TGTGCTAGTGGTTTGGCGGGTTTCTATGGCTACACCTTC.

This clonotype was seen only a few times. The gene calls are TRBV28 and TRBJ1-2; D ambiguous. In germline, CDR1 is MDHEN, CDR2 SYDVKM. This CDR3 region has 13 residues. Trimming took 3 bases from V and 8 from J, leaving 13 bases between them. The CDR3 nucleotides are TGTGCCAGCAGTTTGAGCGTCGGTAGGGGCTACACCTTC. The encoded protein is CASSLSVGRGYTF.

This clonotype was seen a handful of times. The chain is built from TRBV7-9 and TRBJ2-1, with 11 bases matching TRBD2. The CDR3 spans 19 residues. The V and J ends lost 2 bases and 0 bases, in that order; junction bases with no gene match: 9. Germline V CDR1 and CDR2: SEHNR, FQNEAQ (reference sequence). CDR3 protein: CASSLSLAGGPISYNEQFF. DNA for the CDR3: TGTGCCAGCAGCTTAAGCTTAGCGGGAGGGCCTATCTCCTACAATGAGCAGTTCTTC.

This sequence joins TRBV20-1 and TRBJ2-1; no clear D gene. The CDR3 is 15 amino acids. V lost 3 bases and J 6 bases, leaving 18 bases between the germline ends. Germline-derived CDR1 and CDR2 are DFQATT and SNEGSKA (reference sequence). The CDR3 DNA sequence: TGCAGTGCTAGTAACCCCGGACGGGCTTTCAATGAGCAGTTCTTC. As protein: CSASNPGRAFNEQFF.

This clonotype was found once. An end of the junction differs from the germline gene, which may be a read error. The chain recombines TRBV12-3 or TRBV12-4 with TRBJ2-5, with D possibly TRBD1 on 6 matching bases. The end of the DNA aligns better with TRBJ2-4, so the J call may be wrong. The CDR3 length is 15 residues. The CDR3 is CTSSLRGMDKNIQYF. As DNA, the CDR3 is TGTACCAGCAGTTTAAGGGGGATGGACAAAAACATTCAGTACTTC.

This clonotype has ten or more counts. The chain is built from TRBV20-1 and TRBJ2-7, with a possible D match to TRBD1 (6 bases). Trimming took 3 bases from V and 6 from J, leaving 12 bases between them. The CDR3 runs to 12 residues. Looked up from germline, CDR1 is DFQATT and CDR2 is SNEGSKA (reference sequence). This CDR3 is CSARRGRGEQYF. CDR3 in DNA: TGCAGTGCTAGGAGGGGGAGAGGCGAGCAGTACTTC.

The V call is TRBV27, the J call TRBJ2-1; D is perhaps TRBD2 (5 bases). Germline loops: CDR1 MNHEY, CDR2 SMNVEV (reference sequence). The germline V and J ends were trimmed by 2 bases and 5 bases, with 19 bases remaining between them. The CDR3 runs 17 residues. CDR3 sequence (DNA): TGTGCCAGCAGTTTAGGGCGGGTCTTCTCCACAAACAATGAGCAGTTCTTC. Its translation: CASSLGRVFSTNNEQFF.

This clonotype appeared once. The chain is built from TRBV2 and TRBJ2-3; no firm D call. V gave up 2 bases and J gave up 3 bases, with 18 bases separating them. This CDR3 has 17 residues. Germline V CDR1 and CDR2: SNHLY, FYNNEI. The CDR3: CASSEHRALATTDTQYF. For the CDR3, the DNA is TGTGCCAGCAGTGAACATAGGGCCCTGGCTACGACAGATACGCAGTATTTT.

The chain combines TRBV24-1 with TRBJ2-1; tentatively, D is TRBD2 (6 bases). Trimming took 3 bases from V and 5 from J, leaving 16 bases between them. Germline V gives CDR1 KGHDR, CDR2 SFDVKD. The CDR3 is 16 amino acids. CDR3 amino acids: CATSDRGASAHNEQFF. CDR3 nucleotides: TGTGCCACCAGTGATAGAGGGGCTAGCGCCCACAATGAGCAGTTCTTC.

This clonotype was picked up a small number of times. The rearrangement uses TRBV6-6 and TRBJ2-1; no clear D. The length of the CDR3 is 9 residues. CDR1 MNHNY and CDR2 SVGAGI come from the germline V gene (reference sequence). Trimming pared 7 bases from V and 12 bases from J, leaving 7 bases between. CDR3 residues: CASTKGQFF. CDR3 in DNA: TGTGCCAGCACCAAGGGGCAGTTCTTC.

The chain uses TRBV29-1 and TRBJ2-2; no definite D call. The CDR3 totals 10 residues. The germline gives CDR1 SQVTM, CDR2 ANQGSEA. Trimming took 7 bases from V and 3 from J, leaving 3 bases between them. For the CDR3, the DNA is TGCAGCGGTTACACCGGGGAGCTGTTTTTT. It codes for CSGYTGELFF.

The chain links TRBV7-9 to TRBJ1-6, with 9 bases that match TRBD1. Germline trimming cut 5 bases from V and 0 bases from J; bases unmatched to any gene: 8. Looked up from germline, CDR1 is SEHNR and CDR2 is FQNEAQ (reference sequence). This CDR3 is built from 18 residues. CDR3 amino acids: CASSNPGTGSSYNSPLHF. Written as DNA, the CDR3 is TGTGCCAGCAGCAATCCCGGGACAGGGAGCTCCTATAATTCACCCCTCCACTTT.

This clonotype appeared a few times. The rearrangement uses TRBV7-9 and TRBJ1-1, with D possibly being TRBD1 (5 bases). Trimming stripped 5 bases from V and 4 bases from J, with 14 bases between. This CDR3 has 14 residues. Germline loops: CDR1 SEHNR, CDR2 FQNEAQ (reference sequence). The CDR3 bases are TGTGCCAGCAGCGGAACCTGGGGGAGCACTGAAGCTTTCTTT. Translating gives CASSGTWGSTEAFF.

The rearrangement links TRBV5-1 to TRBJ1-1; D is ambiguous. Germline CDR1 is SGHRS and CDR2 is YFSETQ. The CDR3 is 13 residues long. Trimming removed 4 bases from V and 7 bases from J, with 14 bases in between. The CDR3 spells CASSPPAGSEAFF. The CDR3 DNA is TGCGCCAGCAGCCCCCCAGCCGGGAGTGAAGCTTTCTTT. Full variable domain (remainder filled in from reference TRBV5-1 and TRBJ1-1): KAGVTQTPRYLIKTRGQQVTLSCSPISGHRSVSWYQQTPGQGLQFLFEYFSETQRNKGNFPGRFSGRQFSNSRSEMNVSTLELGDSALYLCASSPPAGSEAFFGQGTRLTVV.